The clone carrying this T cell receptor (beta chain) appeared a single time. The target antigen is unknown. The PCR ran on 60 Vbeta and 13 Jbeta primers. Produced via immunoSEQ multiplex PCR; TCRdb's table is partial and in-frame only. The sample records 65,000 to 80,000 clones, under 80% being singletons. Looked up from germline, CDR1 is KGHSH and CDR2 is LQKENI. This CDR3 comprises 14 residues. V was clipped by 5 bases and J by 4 bases; unmatched bases: 8. The record originates from a study of cytomegalovirus exposure and HLA in healthy donors. Study observations and caveats: Several top significant clusters appeared, in a later analysis, to be linked to common viral pathogens. There were 150 or so TCR beta chains listed as cytomegalovirus-associated. As a later analysis showed, a missense DCLRE1C variant was linked to trimming of TCR beta V- and J-genes.

The chain couples TRBV18 to TRBJ2-7; TRBD1 matches at 7 bases. The sequence was obtained from a man between 35 and 55 years old in good health and CMV-seropositive. What was sequenced was PBMCs. The CDR3 is CASSSGTVKYEQYF. In nucleotides, the CDR3 is TGTGCCAGCTCATCCGGGACAGTAAAATACGAGCAGTACTTC.